These 9 T cell receptor beta chains originate from one sample sequenced in a study of T cell clusters in autoimmune cytopenias (dated by TCRdb to the late 2010s). Per sample, about 250 ng of peripheral blood genomic DNA, approximately 37,500 genome equivalents, was used for TRB amplification. Sequencing was carried out with an Illumina MiSeq. TRB rearrangements were amplified by multiplex PCR using a touch-down protocol with TRB-A and TRB-B primer pools mixed in one tube. Through TCRdb reprocessing, the reads give one entry per CDR3 protein sequence; DNA is omitted. The sample's table covers around 6,600 distinct CDR3 sequences. Around 7.5% of the sample is held by the ten biggest clonotypes. These data are also associated with another study on T cell repertoires in aging, cancer and after chemotherapy.

Sequencing was performed on peripheral blood. Every receptor here comes from a human donor in good health.

This CDR3 reads CASSKQGIRNTIYF. This rearrangement joins TRBV13 to TRBJ1-3; with no DNA, the TCRdb D assignment of TRBD1 cannot be verified. Per the germline V gene, CDR1 is PRHDT and CDR2 is FYEKMQ (reference sequence). The CDR3 has 14 residues.

The V call is TRBV10-3, the J call TRBJ2-7. Per the germline V gene, CDR1 is ENHRY and CDR2 is SYGVKD. This CDR3 region has 13 residues. CDR3 amino acids: CAISEGVSYEQYF.

Its frequency marks this clonotype as medium-sized. The chain employs TRBV11-3 and TRBJ2-3; the TRBD2 assignment by TCRdb is unverifiable without DNA. Germline CDR1 reads SGHNT; CDR2 reads YENEEA. The CDR3 has 13 residues. CDR3 loop: CASSSGTSDTQYF.

The chain recombines TRBV12-3 or TRBV12-4 with TRBJ2-5; TCRdb's D call, TRBD2, is unchecked because there is no DNA. The CDR3 is made up of 17 amino acids. The CDR3 loop reads CASSLVGLSGGWETQYF.

This chain uses TRBV5-6 with TRBJ1-4. CDR1 SGHDT and CDR2 YYEEEE come from the germline V gene. The CDR3 has 13 residues. The CDR3 sequence: CAWVPRGYEKLFF.

The rearrangement links TRBV10-3 to TRBJ2-2; TCRdb's assignment of TRBD2 cannot be checked, as there is no DNA. Germline V gene lookup returns CDR1 ENHRY and CDR2 SYGVKD. The CDR3 extends over 15 amino acids. CDR3 in amino acids: CAISDRTSHSGELFF.

The J gene is TRBJ1-1, the V gene TRBV18; TCRdb indicates TRBD1, and absent DNA this call remains unverified. CDR1 KGHSH and CDR2 LQKENI come from the germline V gene. CDR3 length: 15 residues. CDR3 amino acids: CASSPSHRLNTEAFF.

The chain combines TRBV5-6 with TRBJ1-6; TCRdb gives TRBD1 as the D gene, but with no DNA this cannot be confirmed. This CDR3 is built from 13 residues. Germline assignment: CDR1 SGHDT and CDR2 YYEEEE. The CDR3 here is CASSLPGGSPLHF.

This clonotype is medium-sized by frequency. This chain's CDR3 is CASSLGDRLGDEQYF. This chain joins TRBV13 and TRBJ2-7; TCRdb's assignment of TRBD1 cannot be checked, as there is no DNA. The CDR3 sequence is 15 residues long. Germline assignment: CDR1 PRHDT and CDR2 FYEKMQ (reference sequence).